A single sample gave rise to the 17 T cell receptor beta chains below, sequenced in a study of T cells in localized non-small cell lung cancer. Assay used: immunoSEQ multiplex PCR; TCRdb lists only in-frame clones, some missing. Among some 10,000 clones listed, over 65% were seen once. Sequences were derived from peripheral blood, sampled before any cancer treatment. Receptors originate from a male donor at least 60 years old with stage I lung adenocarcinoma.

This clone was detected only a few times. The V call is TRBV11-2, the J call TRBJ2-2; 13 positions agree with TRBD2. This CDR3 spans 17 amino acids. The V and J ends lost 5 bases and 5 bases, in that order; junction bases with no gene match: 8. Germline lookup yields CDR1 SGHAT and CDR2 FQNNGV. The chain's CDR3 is CASSPRTSGGLTGELFF. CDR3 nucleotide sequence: TGTGCCAGCAGCCCACGGACTAGCGGGGGCCTTACCGGGGAGCTGTTTTTT.

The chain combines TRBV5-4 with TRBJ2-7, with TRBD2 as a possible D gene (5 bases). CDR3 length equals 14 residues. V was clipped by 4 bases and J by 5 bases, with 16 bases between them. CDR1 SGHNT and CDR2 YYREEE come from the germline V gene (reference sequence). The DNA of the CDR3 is TGTGCCAGCAGCCTAGGAGGACCCCGGGACGAGCAGTACTTC. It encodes CASSLGGPRDEQYF.

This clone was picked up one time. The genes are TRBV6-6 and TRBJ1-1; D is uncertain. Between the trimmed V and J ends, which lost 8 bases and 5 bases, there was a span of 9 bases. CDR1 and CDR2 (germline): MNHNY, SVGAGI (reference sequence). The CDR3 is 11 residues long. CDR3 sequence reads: CASFLGTEAFF. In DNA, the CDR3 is TGTGCCAGCTTCCTTGGGACTGAAGCTTTCTTT.

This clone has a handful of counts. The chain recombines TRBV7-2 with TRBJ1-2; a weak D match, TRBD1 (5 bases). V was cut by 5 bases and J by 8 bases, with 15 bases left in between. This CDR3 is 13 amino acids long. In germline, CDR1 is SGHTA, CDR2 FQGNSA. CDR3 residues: CASSIQEWDGYTF. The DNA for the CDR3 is TGTGCCAGCAGCATACAGGAATGGGACGGCTACACCTTC.

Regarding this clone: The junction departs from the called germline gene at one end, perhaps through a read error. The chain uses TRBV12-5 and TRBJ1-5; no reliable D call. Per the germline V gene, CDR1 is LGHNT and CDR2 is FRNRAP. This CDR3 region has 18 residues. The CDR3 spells CVSGLVPSNPRGNQPQHF. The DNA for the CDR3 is TGTGTTAGTGGTTTGGTTCCCAGTAACCCGCGGGGCAATCAGCCCCAGCATTTT.

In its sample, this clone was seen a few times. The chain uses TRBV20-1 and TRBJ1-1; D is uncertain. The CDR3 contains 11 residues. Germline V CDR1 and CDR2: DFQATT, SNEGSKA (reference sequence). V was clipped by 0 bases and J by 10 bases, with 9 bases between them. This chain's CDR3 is CSARDGVSAFF. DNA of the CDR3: TGCAGTGCTAGAGATGGAGTATCAGCTTTCTTT.

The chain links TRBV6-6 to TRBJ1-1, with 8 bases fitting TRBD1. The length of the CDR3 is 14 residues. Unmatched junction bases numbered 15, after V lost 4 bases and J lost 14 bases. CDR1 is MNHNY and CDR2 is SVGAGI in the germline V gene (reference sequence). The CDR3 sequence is CASSSLAGGPGSFF. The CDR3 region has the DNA TGTGCCAGCAGTTCCCTCGCAGGGGGCCCCGGTAGCTTCTTT.

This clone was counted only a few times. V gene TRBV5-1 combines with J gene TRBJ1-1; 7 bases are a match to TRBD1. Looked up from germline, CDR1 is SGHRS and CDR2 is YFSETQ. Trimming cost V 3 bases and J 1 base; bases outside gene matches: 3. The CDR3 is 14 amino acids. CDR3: CASSSGQQNTEAFF. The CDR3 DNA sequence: TGCGCCAGCAGCTCGGGACAGCAGAACACTGAAGCTTTCTTT.

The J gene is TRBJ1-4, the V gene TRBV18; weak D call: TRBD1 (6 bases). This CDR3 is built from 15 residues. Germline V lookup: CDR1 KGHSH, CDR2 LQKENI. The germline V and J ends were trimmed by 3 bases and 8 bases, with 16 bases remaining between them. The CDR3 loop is CASSPHLGAGEKLFF. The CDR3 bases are TGTGCCAGCTCACCCCATTTGGGGGCAGGGGAAAAACTGTTTTTT.

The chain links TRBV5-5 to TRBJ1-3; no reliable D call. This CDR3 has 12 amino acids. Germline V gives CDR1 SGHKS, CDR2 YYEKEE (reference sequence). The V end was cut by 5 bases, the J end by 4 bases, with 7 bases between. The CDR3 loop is CASSSGGNTIYF. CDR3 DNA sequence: TGTGCCAGCAGTTCGGGCGGAAACACCATATATTTT.

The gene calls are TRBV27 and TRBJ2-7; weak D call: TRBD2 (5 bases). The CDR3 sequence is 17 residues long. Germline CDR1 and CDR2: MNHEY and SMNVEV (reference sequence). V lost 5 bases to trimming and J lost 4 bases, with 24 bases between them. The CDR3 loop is CASSPPGPHRAGYEQYF. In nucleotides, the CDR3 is TGTGCCAGCAGTCCCCCGGGTCCTCATAGGGCGGGTTACGAGCAGTACTTC.

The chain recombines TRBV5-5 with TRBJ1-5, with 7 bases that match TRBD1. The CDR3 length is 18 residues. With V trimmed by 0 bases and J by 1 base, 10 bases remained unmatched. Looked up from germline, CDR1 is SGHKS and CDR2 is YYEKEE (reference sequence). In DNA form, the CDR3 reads TGTGCCAGCAGCTTGGATCCGGGACAGAGTTTAAGCAATCAGCCCCAGCATTTT. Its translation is CASSLDPGQSLSNQPQHF.

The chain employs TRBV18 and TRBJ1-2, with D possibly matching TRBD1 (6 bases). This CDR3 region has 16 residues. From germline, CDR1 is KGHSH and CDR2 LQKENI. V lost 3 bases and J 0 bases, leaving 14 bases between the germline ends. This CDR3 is CASSPPTGPANYGYTF. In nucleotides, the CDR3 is TGTGCCAGCTCACCTCCGACAGGCCCCGCTAACTATGGCTACACCTTC. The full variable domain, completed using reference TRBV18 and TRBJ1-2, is NAGVMQNPRHLVRRRGQEARLRCSPMKGHSHVYWYRQLPEEGLKFMVYLQKENIIDESGMPKERFSAEFPKEGPSILRIQQVVRGDSAAYFCASSPPTGPANYGYTFGSGTRLTVV.

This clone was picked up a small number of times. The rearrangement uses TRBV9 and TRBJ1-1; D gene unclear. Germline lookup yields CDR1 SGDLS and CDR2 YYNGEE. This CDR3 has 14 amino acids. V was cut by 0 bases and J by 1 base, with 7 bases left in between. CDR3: CASSVDGWNTEAFF. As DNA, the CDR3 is TGTGCCAGCAGCGTAGACGGATGGAACACTGAAGCTTTCTTT.

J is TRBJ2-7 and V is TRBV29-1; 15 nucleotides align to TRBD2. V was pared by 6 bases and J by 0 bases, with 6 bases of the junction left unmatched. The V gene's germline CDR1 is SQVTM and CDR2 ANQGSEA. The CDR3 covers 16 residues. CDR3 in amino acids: CSVGTSGGQSSYEQYF. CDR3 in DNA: TGCAGCGTAGGGACTAGCGGGGGGCAGAGCTCCTACGAGCAGTACTTC.

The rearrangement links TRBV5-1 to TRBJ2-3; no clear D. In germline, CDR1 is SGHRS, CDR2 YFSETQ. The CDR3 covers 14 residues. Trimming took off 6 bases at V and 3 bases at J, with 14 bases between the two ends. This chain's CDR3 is CASNLGSPTDTQYF. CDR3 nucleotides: TGCGCCAGCAACCTTGGTAGCCCGACAGATACGCAGTATTTT.

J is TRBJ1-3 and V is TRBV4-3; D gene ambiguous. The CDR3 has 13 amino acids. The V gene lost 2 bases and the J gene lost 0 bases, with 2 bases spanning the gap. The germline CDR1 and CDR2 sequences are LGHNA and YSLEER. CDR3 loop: CASSQISGNTIYF. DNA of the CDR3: TGCGCCAGCAGCCAAATCTCTGGAAACACCATATATTTT.